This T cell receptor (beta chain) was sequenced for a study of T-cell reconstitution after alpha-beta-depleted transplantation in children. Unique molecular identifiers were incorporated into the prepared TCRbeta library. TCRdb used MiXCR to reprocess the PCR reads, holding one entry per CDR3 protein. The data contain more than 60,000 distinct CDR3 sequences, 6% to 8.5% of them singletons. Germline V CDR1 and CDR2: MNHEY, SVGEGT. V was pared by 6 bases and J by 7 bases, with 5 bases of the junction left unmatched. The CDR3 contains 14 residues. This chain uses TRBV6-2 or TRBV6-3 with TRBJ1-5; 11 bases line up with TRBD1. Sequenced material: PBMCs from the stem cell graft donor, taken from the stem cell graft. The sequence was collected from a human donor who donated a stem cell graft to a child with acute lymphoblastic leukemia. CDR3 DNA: TGTGCCAGCAGGGATGGGACAGGGGGACAGCCCCAGCATTTT. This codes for CASRDGTGGQPQHF.